The rows below give T cell receptor beta chains drawn from one sample of a study of blood T cell repertoires in COVID-19. The assay was immunoSEQ multiplex PCR, and TCRdb's table has in-frame clones only and misses some. The repertoire consists of fewer than 20,000 clones, with 70% to 90% occurring once and the leading ten covering around a tenth. The source material was peripheral blood. These receptors were taken from a man between 40 and 49 years old with active COVID-19. The CDR3 runs from the conserved cysteine through the conserved F or W.

j_call: TRBJ1-6; v_call: TRBV27; cdr3_aa: CASSFYDSVENSPLHF
j_call: TRBJ2-1; v_call: TRBV3-1/TRBV3-2; cdr3_aa: CASSQLSKGLAGPRSYNEQFF
j_call: TRBJ1-1; v_call: TRBV19; cdr3_aa: CASSMGRGRVTEAFF
j_call: TRBJ2-5; v_call: TRBV4-1; cdr3_aa: CASSLGTGGEETQYF
j_call: TRBJ2-7; v_call: TRBV25-1; cdr3_aa: CASSSTGKGYTYEQYF
j_call: TRBJ2-2; v_call: TRBV10-3; cdr3_aa: CAITVGPSWEGLFF
j_call: TRBJ2-5; v_call: TRBV5-4; cdr3_aa: CASSLDRMTETQYF
j_call: TRBJ2-1; v_call: TRBV4-2; cdr3_aa: CASSQARTSGKYNEQFF
j_call: TRBJ2-5; v_call: TRBV19; cdr3_aa: CASSSGLAGGYETQYF
j_call: TRBJ2-7; v_call: TRBV4-3; cdr3_aa: CASSQDLFRDRGPFEQYF
j_call: TRBJ2-7; v_call: TRBV6-5; cdr3_aa: CASRPTGGSYEQYF
j_call: TRBJ2-7; v_call: TRBV14; cdr3_aa: CASSRGATRTYEQYF
j_call: TRBJ2-7; v_call: TRBV5-1; cdr3_aa: CASSLVPAGATPYEQYF
j_call: TRBJ2-7; v_call: TRBV23-1; cdr3_aa: CASSQPADNYEQYF
j_call: TRBJ1-6; v_call: TRBV10-3; cdr3_aa: CAINFGTGWNSPLHF
j_call: TRBJ2-1; v_call: TRBV19; cdr3_aa: CARSHSGPYNEQFF
j_call: TRBJ1-2; v_call: TRBV5-5; cdr3_aa: CASSPDRNYGYTF
j_call: TRBJ2-1; v_call: TRBV12-5; cdr3_aa: CASGYGMGLSYNEQFF
j_call: TRBJ2-1; v_call: TRBV18; cdr3_aa: CASSPQVPASGRDNEQFF
j_call: TRBJ2-5; v_call: TRBV7-2; cdr3_aa: CASSRVPQETQYF
j_call: TRBJ1-2; v_call: TRBV30; cdr3_aa: CAWRQGSNYGYTF
j_call: TRBJ2-7; v_call: TRBV29-1; cdr3_aa: CSVDSTRGSGGYEQYF
j_call: TRBJ2-1; v_call: TRBV5-1; cdr3_aa: CASIGLAGVYNEQFF
j_call: TRBJ2-1; v_call: TRBV6-6; cdr3_aa: CASSPGLAGDWGNNEQFF
j_call: TRBJ1-1; v_call: TRBV7-2; cdr3_aa: CASSLWGVEFPQVAFF
j_call: TRBJ2-3; v_call: TRBV10-3; cdr3_aa: CAIGLANTDTQYF
j_call: TRBJ1-4; v_call: TRBV10-3; cdr3_aa: CAIRQGAPNEKLFF
j_call: TRBJ2-2; v_call: TRBV7-3; cdr3_aa: CASSLNAGGTGELFF
j_call: TRBJ2-1; v_call: TRBV4-3; cdr3_aa: CASSQSGGTYNEQFF
j_call: TRBJ2-7; v_call: TRBV13; cdr3_aa: CASSVRTGPVSYEQYF
j_call: TRBJ2-1; v_call: TRBV25-1; cdr3_aa: CASSVTGQAVNEQFF
j_call: TRBJ2-7; v_call: TRBV5-6; cdr3_aa: CASGVWQAYYEQYF
j_call: TRBJ1-5; v_call: TRBV15; cdr3_aa: CATSTGAGLNQPQHF
j_call: TRBJ2-7; v_call: TRBV4-1; cdr3_aa: CASSQGGAPSYEQYF
j_call: TRBJ1-5; v_call: TRBV27; cdr3_aa: CASSPAGAGQPQHF
j_call: TRBJ2-6; v_call: TRBV2; cdr3_aa: CASSRGQGISGANVLTF
j_call: TRBJ1-2; v_call: TRBV6-2/TRBV6-3; cdr3_aa: CASSQRGRSYGYTF
j_call: TRBJ1-1; v_call: TRBV12-3/TRBV12-4; cdr3_aa: CASGRVDTEAFF
j_call: TRBJ2-1; v_call: TRBV9; cdr3_aa: CASSVGASGGRDEQFF
j_call: TRBJ2-1; v_call: TRBV5-4; cdr3_aa: CARPRRDEQFF
j_call: TRBJ1-6; v_call: TRBV19; cdr3_aa: CASGQYNSPLHF
j_call: TRBJ2-7; v_call: TRBV20-1; cdr3_aa: CSASKNRQGPYEQYF
j_call: TRBJ2-5; v_call: TRBV9; cdr3_aa: CASSVGGLAGVGETQYF
j_call: TRBJ2-7; v_call: TRBV14; cdr3_aa: CASSQGGMIEYF
j_call: TRBJ1-3; v_call: TRBV20-1; cdr3_aa: CSASTGGSGNTIYF
j_call: TRBJ1-2; v_call: TRBV3-1/TRBV3-2; cdr3_aa: CASSKGNYGYTF
j_call: TRBJ2-7; v_call: TRBV6-6; cdr3_aa: CASSYSTGTFYEQYF
j_call: TRBJ2-7; v_call: TRBV7-9; cdr3_aa: CASSFDRGVEQYF